Included here is one TCR beta chain sequence, with context. The target antigen is unknown. V dropped 0 bases and J dropped 6 bases, with 6 bases sitting between them. The CDR3 is 13 residues long. Germline V gene sequence: CDR1 MGHRA, CDR2 YSYEKL. After isolation, RNA underwent reverse transcription to generate cDNA as the sequencing template. Using immunoSEQ multiplex PCR, the repertoire was profiled, and TCRdb retains in-frame clones only, with some absent. The sample records 170,000 or so clones, around three fifths being singletons. Sample treatment: oral pan-JAK inhibitor, 5-10 mg twice daily. This sample is part of a study of CD8+ T cells in alopecia areata. As for the study in general: Treatment ran 6 to 18 months, with 6 months of follow-up afterward.

Findings of the study overall: Under tofacitinib, fewer expanded CD8+ clones appeared among the top 100 scalp clones.

V usage is TRBV4-1 and J usage is TRBJ1-5; D perhaps matches TRBD1 (5 bases). The sequence derives from a human donor with alopecia areata. The sequenced sample was CD8+ T cells sorted from blood, obtained at week 24, from a patient treated with tofacitinib. CDR3: CASSQEGVQPQHF. Here the CDR3 DNA reads TGCGCCAGCAGCCAAGAGGGGGTTCAGCCCCAGCATTTT.